Presented here are 27 T cell receptor beta chains from one specimen sequenced in a study of radiotherapy plus CTLA-4 blockade in lung cancer. TCRdb's copy holds only in-frame clones and misses some; the assay was immunoSEQ multiplex PCR. Of 11,000 to 15,000 clones listed, about 90% are singletons. The sample here was peripheral blood, taken from a patient treated with radiotherapy plus ipilimumab. The receptors derive from a human donor with non-small cell lung cancer that progressed on radiotherapy plus ipilimumab. Some clones in this sample may be carry-over from other donors' samples.

The chain recombines TRBV4-3 with TRBJ1-2, with a weak D call TRBD1 (5 bases). Germline V gene lookup returns CDR1 LGHNA and CDR2 YSLEER. CDR3 length equals 15 residues. The V end lost 3 bases, the J end lost 10 bases, and 21 bases lay between the germline ends. The CDR3 nucleotides are TGCGCCAGCAGCCACCCCCGCGGGGGAGGGGAGGTCTACACCTTC. As protein: CASSHPRGGGEVYTF.

The chain combines TRBV5-6 with TRBJ2-1, with 10 positions matching TRBD1. V shed 6 bases, J shed 2 bases, and the junction held 5 bases outside the gene matches. There are 15 residues in the CDR3. Germline-derived CDR1 and CDR2 are SGHDT and YYEEEE. Here the CDR3 reads CASIHGTGAYNEQFF. The DNA of the CDR3 is TGTGCCAGCATCCATGGGACAGGGGCCTACAATGAGCAGTTCTTC.

This chain connects TRBV4-2 to TRBJ2-2; 8 nucleotides agree with TRBD2. The CDR3 is made up of 16 amino acids. V shed 2 bases, J shed 2 bases, and the junction held 4 bases outside the gene matches. Germline V gene lookup returns CDR1 LGHNA and CDR2 YNFKEQ. The CDR3 loop is CASSQLSGGNTGELFF. The CDR3 region has the DNA TGTGCCAGCAGCCAATTAAGCGGGGGCAACACCGGGGAGCTGTTTTTT.

The gene calls are TRBV7-8 and TRBJ2-7, with D tentatively TRBD1 (6 bases). Per the germline V gene, CDR1 is SGHVS and CDR2 is FQNEAQ. The CDR3 extends over 13 amino acids. Trimming removed 5 bases at V and 2 bases at J, with 10 bases between. The DNA of the CDR3 is TGTGCCAGCAGCAGGGGACATGCCTACGAGCAGTACTTC. This translates into CASSRGHAYEQYF.

The chain uses TRBV7-2 and TRBJ2-3, with TRBD1 matching 8 bases. Germline trimming cut 1 base from V and 7 bases from J; bases unmatched to any gene: 10. Germline V lookup: CDR1 SGHTA, CDR2 FQGNSA. The CDR3 has 16 residues. DNA of the CDR3: TGTGCCAGCAGCTTAGTAGTCGGACAGGGAGCAAATACGCAGTATTTT. Its protein is CASSLVVGQGANTQYF.

This clone is labeled medium-sized. CDR3 bases: TGTGCCAGCAGTTTGAAGGGGAACTCCTACGAGCAGTACTTC. Protein product: CASSLKGNSYEQYF. The rearrangement uses TRBV27 and TRBJ2-7, with D possibly being TRBD1 (5 bases). This CDR3 is 14 amino acids long. The germline V gene encodes CDR1 MNHEY and CDR2 SMNVEV (reference sequence). With 3 bases removed from V and 0 bases from J, the gap between germline ends came to 9 bases.

There are a few counts of this clone. The rearrangement uses TRBV2 and TRBJ2-7; 9 bases agree with TRBD1. Germline CDR1 reads SNHLY; CDR2 reads FYNNEI. Trimming cost V 7 bases and J 4 bases; bases outside gene matches: 8. The CDR3 totals 14 residues. CDR3 DNA sequence: TGTGCCAGCAACCCACAGGGGGCGAAATACGAGCAGTACTTC. Its translation: CASNPQGAKYEQYF.

This chain links TRBV18 with TRBJ2-3, with TRBD1 identical over 8 bases. The CDR3 extends over 17 amino acids. Unmatched junction bases numbered 8, after V lost 2 bases and J lost 1 base. Germline CDR1 reads KGHSH; CDR2 reads LQKENI. CDR3 region: CASSPRAQGAGTDTQYF. The CDR3 DNA follows: TGTGCCAGCTCACCAAGGGCGCAGGGGGCGGGCACAGATACGCAGTATTTT.

This chain uses TRBV7-8 with TRBJ2-4, with 7 bases identical to TRBD1. Germline V gives CDR1 SGHVS, CDR2 FQNEAQ. Losses at the gene ends were 1 base for V and 11 bases for J; bases not matched to a gene: 2. This CDR3 has 12 amino acids. The CDR3 loop reads CASSLVGQFQYF. DNA of the CDR3: TGTGCCAGCAGCTTAGTGGGACAGTTTCAGTACTTC.

The gene calls are TRBV6-9 and TRBJ1-1, with D uncertain. CDR3 length equals 15 residues. Germline CDR1 reads MNHGY; CDR2 reads SVAAGI. V was clipped by 5 bases and J by 4 bases, with 17 bases between them. CDR3 loop: CASSEGWGVGTEAFF. DNA of the CDR3: TGTGCCAGCAGTGAAGGATGGGGAGTCGGCACTGAAGCTTTCTTT.

The chain couples TRBV11-2 to TRBJ2-1; a possible D gene is TRBD2 (5 bases). The CDR3 contains 15 residues. CDR1 is SGHAT and CDR2 is FQNNGV in the germline V gene. Between the trimmed V and J ends, which lost 6 bases and 6 bases, there was a span of 18 bases. The CDR3 reads CASRIYGGSGNEQFF. The CDR3 DNA is TGTGCCAGCAGGATTTACGGCGGGTCTGGCAATGAGCAGTTCTTC.

The sample holds one count of this clone. The chain has TRBV7-9 and TRBJ2-1, with 12 positions matching TRBD2. The CDR3 runs 16 residues. Trimming removed 5 bases from V and 7 bases from J; junction bases left unmatched: 9. Germline CDR1 SEHNR, CDR2 FQNEAQ (reference sequence). This CDR3 reads CASSIRLAGVGNEQFF. In DNA form, the CDR3 reads TGTGCCAGCAGCATAAGACTAGCGGGAGTTGGGAATGAGCAGTTCTTC.

The J gene is TRBJ1-2, the V gene TRBV7-9; maybe TRBD1 (5 bases). The germline V gene has CDR1 SEHNR and CDR2 FQNEAQ (reference sequence). Trimming took off 1 base at V and 7 bases at J, with 13 bases between the two ends. The CDR3 is made up of 14 amino acids. CDR3 sequence reads: CASSLVWGTGGYTF. As DNA, the CDR3 is TGTGCCAGCAGCTTAGTATGGGGCACGGGTGGCTACACCTTC.

V and J are TRBV19 and TRBJ2-3, with TRBD1 matching 8 bases. Trimming removed 3 bases from V and 3 bases from J; junction bases left unmatched: 11. Germline V gene lookup returns CDR1 LNHDA and CDR2 SQIVND (reference sequence). This CDR3 has 17 residues. The CDR3 sequence: CASSISPQGATTDTQYF. CDR3 in DNA: TGTGCCAGTAGTATTTCCCCCCAGGGGGCCACAACAGATACGCAGTATTTT.

As for this clone: The junction departs from germline at one end; a sequencing error may be responsible. The V call is TRBV19, the J call TRBJ2-2, with 7 bases fitting TRBD1. The CDR3 loop spans 15 amino acids. In germline, CDR1 is LNHDA, CDR2 SQIVND (reference sequence). CDR3 in DNA: TGTGCCAGTAGTAGCAACAGGGGATTGACCGGGGAGCCGTTTTTT. Translated, it gives CASSSNRGLTGEPFF. The full variable domain, its missing parts supplied by reference TRBV19 and TRBJ2-2, is DGGITQSPKYLFRKEGQNVTLSCEQNLNHDAMYWYRQDPGQGLRLIYYSQIVNDFQKGDIAEGYSVSREKKESFPLTVTSAQKNPTAFYLCASSSNRGLTGEPFFGEGSRLTVL.

This chain connects TRBV7-3 to TRBJ2-6; 12 bases are a match to TRBD2. Germline CDR1 SGHTA, CDR2 FQGTGA. V was clipped by 6 bases and J by 3 bases; unmatched bases: 6. This CDR3 has 17 residues. This chain's CDR3 is CASRASGGALGANVLTF. The CDR3 DNA reads as TGTGCCAGCAGAGCTAGCGGGGGGGCTCTTGGGGCCAACGTCCTGACTTTC. The full variable domain, its missing parts supplied by reference TRBV7-3 and TRBJ2-6, is GAGVSQTPSNKVTEKGKYVELRCDPISGHTALYWYRQSLGQGPEFLIYFQGTGAADDSGLPNDRFFAVRPEGSVSTLKIQRTERGDSAVYLCASRASGGALGANVLTFGAGSRLTVL.

This clone was found a few times. The chain links TRBV5-6 to TRBJ1-1, with a weak D call TRBD1 (5 bases). V was shortened by 0 bases and J by 4 bases, with 10 bases between the two germline ends. CDR3 length: 14 amino acids. CDR1 and CDR2 from the germline V gene are SGHDT and YYEEEE. For the CDR3, the DNA is TGTGCCAGCAGCTTGGAGTCAGGGCTCACTGAAGCTTTCTTT. Translated: CASSLESGLTEAFF.

CDR3 in DNA: TGCAGCGTTGCACAGGCCCAAGAGACCCAGTACTTC. Translation gives CSVAQAQETQYF. V is TRBV29-1 and J is TRBJ2-5; tentatively, D is TRBD1 (5 bases). CDR3 length: 12 residues. V was clipped by 4 bases and J by 1 base, with 7 bases between them. Per the germline V gene, CDR1 is SQVTM and CDR2 is ANQGSEA. Full variable domain (outside the CDR3, taken from reference TRBV29-1 and TRBJ2-5): SAVISQKPSRDICQRGTSLTIQCQVDSQVTMMFWYRQQPGQSLTLIATANQGSEATYESGFVIDKFPISRPNLTFSTLTVSNMSPEDSSIYLCSVAQAQETQYFGPGTRLLVL.

The chain carries TRBV5-1 and TRBJ1-1; 7 positions agree with TRBD1. CDR3 length: 15 amino acids. The germline V gene encodes CDR1 SGHRS and CDR2 YFSETQ. Trimming removed 6 bases from V and 0 bases from J; junction bases left unmatched: 8. The chain's CDR3 is CASTPWGQMNTEAFF. CDR3 bases: TGCGCCAGCACCCCCTGGGGACAGATGAACACTGAAGCTTTCTTT.

The chain is built from TRBV15 and TRBJ1-5; a weak D match, TRBD1 (6 bases). Trimming took off 2 bases at V and 6 bases at J, with 14 bases between the two ends. The length of the CDR3 is 15 residues. The germline V gene encodes CDR1 LNHNV and CDR2 YYDKDF (reference sequence). The CDR3 region has the DNA TGTGCCACCAGCAGAACCACAGGGAATGGTCAGCCCCAGCATTTT. This codes for CATSRTTGNGQPQHF.

J is TRBJ2-1 and V is TRBV9, with D unclear. Germline assignment: CDR1 SGDLS and CDR2 YYNGEE. Trimming took 0 bases from V and 4 from J, leaving 5 bases between them. CDR3 length equals 13 residues. The CDR3 region is CASSVAVYNEQFF. In DNA form, the CDR3 reads TGTGCCAGCAGCGTAGCAGTTTACAATGAGCAGTTCTTC.

The rearrangement uses TRBV5-1 and TRBJ1-4; 7 bases line up with TRBD1. The CDR3 is 16 residues long. Germline trimming cut 0 bases from V and 5 bases from J; bases unmatched to any gene: 7. Per the germline V gene, CDR1 is SGHRS and CDR2 is YFSETQ. The CDR3 sequence: CASSLDPTGRNEKLFF. DNA for the CDR3: TGCGCCAGCAGCTTGGATCCGACAGGGCGGAATGAAAAACTGTTTTTT. Full variable domain (remainder filled in from reference TRBV5-1 and TRBJ1-4): KAGVTQTPRYLIKTRGQQVTLSCSPISGHRSVSWYQQTPGQGLQFLFEYFSETQRNKGNFPGRFSGRQFSNSRSEMNVSTLELGDSALYLCASSLDPTGRNEKLFFGSGTQLSVL.

CDR3 coding DNA: TGCGCCAGCAGCCAAGATATAAGTAGCGGGAGAGGGGCGACCCAGTACTTC. Amino acid sequence: CASSQDISSGRGATQYF. The chain carries TRBV4-3 and TRBJ2-5, with 9 bases matching TRBD2. The ends lost 0 bases at V and 7 bases at J; junction bases unmatched: 12. Germline CDR1 reads LGHNA; CDR2 reads YSLEER. The CDR3 covers 17 residues.

This clone was seen a handful of times. The CDR3 DNA sequence: TGCAGGGGACAGGGGACCCAAGCTTTCTTT. As protein: CRGQGTQAFF. V gene TRBV20-1 combines with J gene TRBJ1-1; 10 bases fit TRBD1. The CDR3 sequence is 10 residues long. Germline CDR1 reads DFQATT; CDR2 reads SNEGSKA (reference sequence).

A single count supports this clone. This sequence joins TRBV30 and TRBJ2-1; D gene uncertain. Germline values: CDR1 GTSNPN, CDR2 SVGIG (reference sequence). CDR3 length: 13 amino acids. V gave up 1 base and J gave up 2 bases, with 6 bases separating them. The CDR3: CAWSAQTYNEQFF. CDR3 sequence (DNA): TGTGCCTGGAGTGCCCAAACCTACAATGAGCAGTTCTTC. Supplemented by reference TRBV30 and TRBJ2-1, the full variable domain reads SQTIHQWPATLVQPVGSPLSLECTVEGTSNPNLYWYRQAAGRGLQLLFYSVGIGQISSEVPQNLSASRPQDRQFILSSKKLLLSDSGFYLCAWSAQTYNEQFFGPGTRLTVL.

The chain carries TRBV5-1 and TRBJ1-1; D gene ambiguous. In germline, CDR1 is SGHRS, CDR2 YFSETQ. The CDR3 is made up of 14 amino acids. The ends were cut back, 4 bases at V and 1 base at J, with 11 bases in the middle. CDR3 amino acids: CASSLQNENTEAFF. The CDR3 DNA sequence: TGCGCCAGCAGCCTCCAGAACGAGAACACTGAAGCTTTCTTT.

This clone appeared once. This chain uses TRBV2 with TRBJ2-6; tentative D call: TRBD1 (5 bases). The CDR3 is 16 residues long. V lost 6 bases and J lost 6, with 18 bases in between. Germline CDR1 is SNHLY and CDR2 is FYNNEI. CDR3 bases: TGTGCCAGCAGAATGAGGACACGGCTCTCGGCCAACGTCCTGACTTTC. Encoded protein: CASRMRTRLSANVLTF.